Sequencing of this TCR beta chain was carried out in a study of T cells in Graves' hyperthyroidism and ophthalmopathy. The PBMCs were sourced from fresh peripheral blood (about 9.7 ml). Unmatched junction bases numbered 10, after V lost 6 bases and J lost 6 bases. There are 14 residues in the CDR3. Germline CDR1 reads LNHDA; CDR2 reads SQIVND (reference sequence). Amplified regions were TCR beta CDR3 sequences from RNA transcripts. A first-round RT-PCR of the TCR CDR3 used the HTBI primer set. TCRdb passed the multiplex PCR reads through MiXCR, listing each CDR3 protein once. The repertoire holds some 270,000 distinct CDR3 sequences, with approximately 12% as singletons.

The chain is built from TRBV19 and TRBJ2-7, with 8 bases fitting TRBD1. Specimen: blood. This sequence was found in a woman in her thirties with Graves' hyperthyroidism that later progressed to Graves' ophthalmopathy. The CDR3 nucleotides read TGTGCCAGTAGGCCGGGACAGGAGGGCCTCGAGCAGTACTTC. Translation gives CASRPGQEGLEQYF. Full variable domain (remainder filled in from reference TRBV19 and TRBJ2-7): DGGITQSPKYLFRKEGQNVTLSCEQNLNHDAMYWYRQDPGQGLRLIYYSQIVNDFQKGDIAEGYSVSREKKESFPLTVTSAQKNPTAFYLCASRPGQEGLEQYFGPGTRLTVT.